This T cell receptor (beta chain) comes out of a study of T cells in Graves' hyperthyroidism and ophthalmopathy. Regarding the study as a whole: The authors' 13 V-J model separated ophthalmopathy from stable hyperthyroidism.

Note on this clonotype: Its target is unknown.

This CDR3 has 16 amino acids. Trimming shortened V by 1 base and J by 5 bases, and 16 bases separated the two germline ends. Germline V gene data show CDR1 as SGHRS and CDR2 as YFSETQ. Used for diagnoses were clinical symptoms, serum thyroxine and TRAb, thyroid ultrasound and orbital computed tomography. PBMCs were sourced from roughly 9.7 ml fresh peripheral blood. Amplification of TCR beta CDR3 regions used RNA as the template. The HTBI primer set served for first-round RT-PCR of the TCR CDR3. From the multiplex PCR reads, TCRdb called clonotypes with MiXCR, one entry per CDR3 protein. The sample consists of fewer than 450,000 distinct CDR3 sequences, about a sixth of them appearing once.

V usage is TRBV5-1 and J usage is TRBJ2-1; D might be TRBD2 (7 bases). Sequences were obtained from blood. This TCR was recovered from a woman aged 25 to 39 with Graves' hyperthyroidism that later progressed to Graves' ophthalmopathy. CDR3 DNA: TGCGCCAGCAGCTTGTATCCAGGGGAGGGTGACAATGAGCAGTTCTTC. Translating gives CASSLYPGEGDNEQFF.